The 17 T cell receptor beta chains below were found in one sample sequenced in a study of blood T cell repertoires in COVID-19. The data were produced by immunoSEQ multiplex PCR, yet TCRdb's version contains in-frame clones alone and is incomplete. The sample carries tens of thousands of clones, 65% to 80% recorded once. Input material: peripheral blood. These receptor sequences come from a human donor in a cohort sampled during active COVID-19.

The chain uses TRBV19 and TRBJ1-2; D may be TRBD1 (5 bases). Trimming took off 4 bases at V and 3 bases at J, with 9 bases between the two ends. Looked up from germline, CDR1 is LNHDA and CDR2 is SQIVND (reference sequence). The CDR3 runs to 13 residues. CDR3 nucleotide sequence: TGTGCCAGTAGTAGTGGGGGGTACTATGGCTACACCTTC. This translates into CASSSGGYYGYTF.

The chain employs TRBV2 and TRBJ1-5; TRBD1 agrees at 8 bases. The CDR3 consists of 14 residues. CDR1 SNHLY and CDR2 FYNNEI come from the germline V gene. J was trimmed by 4 bases and V by 4 bases; bases with no gene match: 3. CDR3 region: CASSGQGTNQPQHF. The CDR3 nucleotides are TGTGCCAGCAGTGGACAGGGGACTAATCAGCCCCAGCATTTT.

This chain uses TRBV10-3 with TRBJ2-7; D gene ambiguous. Germline values: CDR1 ENHRY, CDR2 SYGVKD. The CDR3 is made up of 12 amino acids. V lost 4 bases, J lost 5 bases, and 9 bases lay in between. CDR3: CAISATTHEQYF. CDR3 bases: TGTGCCATCAGTGCGACAACCCACGAGCAGTACTTC.

CDR3 DNA: TGTGCCAGCAGGAGTGACAGGGGGAATTCACCCCTCCACTTT. Its translation is CASRSDRGNSPLHF. This rearrangement joins TRBV7-9 to TRBJ1-6; 9 bases are shared with TRBD1. V gave up 6 bases and J gave up 7 bases; unmatched junction bases: 4. Germline V CDR1 and CDR2: SEHNR, FQNEAQ (reference sequence). This CDR3 has 14 amino acids.

This rearrangement joins TRBV7-9 to TRBJ2-4, with TRBD2 matching 10 bases. The trim removed 4 bases at V and 10 bases at J, leaving 10 bases unmatched. CDR3 length: 15 amino acids. Germline assignment: CDR1 SEHNR and CDR2 FQNEAQ (reference sequence). CDR3 protein: CASSSGTSARVIQYF. CDR3 bases: TGTGCCAGCAGCTCCGGGACTAGCGCGAGAGTGATTCAGTACTTC.

The rearrangement links TRBV18 to TRBJ2-3, with TRBD1 matching 7 bases. The length of the CDR3 is 15 residues. Per germline, CDR1 KGHSH and CDR2 LQKENI. The V segment lost 6 bases and the J segment 6 bases; nucleotides outside the gene matches: 12. DNA for the CDR3: TGTGCCAGCTCGGCGGTAGAGGGGGCTCTTGATACGCAGTATTTT. It specifies CASSAVEGALDTQYF.

The chain joins TRBV11-3 to TRBJ2-7; TRBD2 aligns across 12 bases. CDR3 length: 15 residues. CDR1 and CDR2 from the germline V gene are SGHNT and YENEEA. V lost 5 bases, J lost 5 bases, and 7 bases stayed unmatched. CDR3 DNA: TGTGCCAGCAGCCAAACTAGCGGGAGGACCCACGAGCAGTACTTC. Amino acids: CASSQTSGRTHEQYF. Combining the CDR3 with reference TRBV11-3 and TRBJ2-7 gives the whole variable domain EAGVVQSPRYKIIEKKQPVAFWCNPISGHNTLYWYLQNLGQGPELLIRYENEEAVDDSQLPKDRFSAERLKGVDSTLKIQPAELGDSAVYLCASSQTSGRTHEQYFGPGTRLTVT.

The chain joins TRBV20-1 to TRBJ1-1; the D gene is possibly TRBD1 (6 bases). This CDR3 region has 11 residues. Germline V lookup: CDR1 DFQATT, CDR2 SNEGSKA (reference sequence). CDR3 loop: CSGQLNTEAFF. CDR3 DNA sequence: TGCAGCGGACAGTTGAACACTGAAGCTTTCTTT.

The V and J genes are TRBV7-2 and TRBJ2-7; D remains unclear. Germline loops: CDR1 SGHTA, CDR2 FQGNSA. This CDR3 contains 12 residues. V was clipped by 6 bases and J by 3 bases, with 9 bases between them. The CDR3 sequence: CASRSVDYEQYF. For the CDR3, the DNA is TGTGCCAGCAGGAGCGTTGACTACGAGCAGTACTTC.

This clone was counted between two and nine times. The J gene is TRBJ1-3, the V gene TRBV7-9; tentative D call: TRBD1 (5 bases). Germline V lookup: CDR1 SEHNR, CDR2 FQNEAQ (reference sequence). The germline V and J ends were trimmed by 1 base and 2 bases, with 15 bases remaining between them. The CDR3 runs to 17 residues. In DNA form, the CDR3 reads TGTGCCAGCAGCTTAGGTGTCTTTGGGGCCGCTGGAAACACCATATATTTT. It translates to CASSLGVFGAAGNTIYF.

The count of this clone is one. J is TRBJ1-2 and V is TRBV6-1, with D unclear. This CDR3 has 13 amino acids. From germline, CDR1 is MNHNS and CDR2 SASEGT. The V and J ends lost 2 bases and 7 bases respectively, with 11 bases between them. The CDR3 reads CASSETRARGYTF. The CDR3 region has the DNA TGTGCCAGCAGTGAAACGAGGGCGCGTGGCTACACCTTC.

This chain joins TRBV14 and TRBJ2-1, with TRBD2 matching over 7 bases. V trimming: 4 bases; J trimming: 7 bases; junction bases outside the gene matches: 7. CDR3 size: 14 residues. CDR1 is SGHDN and CDR2 is FVKESK in the germline V gene. CDR3 amino acids: CASSRGGSRNEQFF. The CDR3 DNA reads TGTGCCAGCAGCCGGGGGGGGTCGAGGAATGAGCAGTTCTTC.

This clone has only a few counts. The chain joins TRBV6-5 to TRBJ1-6, with TRBD1 matching over 8 bases. CDR1 is MNHEY, CDR2 SVGAGI, per germline. V lost 2 bases and J lost 8; bases outside the gene matches: 5. The CDR3 totals 15 residues. The CDR3 DNA follows: TGTGCCAGCAGTTACGGGACAGGAGCCTATTCACCCCTCCACTTT. It specifies CASSYGTGAYSPLHF.

The chain joins TRBV27 to TRBJ1-1, with 10 bases identical to TRBD1. This CDR3 comprises 15 residues. The ends lost 8 bases at V and 3 bases at J; junction bases unmatched: 9. The V gene's germline CDR1 is MNHEY and CDR2 SMNVEV (reference sequence). The CDR3 loop reads CASARDRGWYTEAFF. The CDR3, as DNA: TGTGCCAGCGCCCGGGACAGGGGATGGTACACTGAAGCTTTCTTT.

The chain has TRBV19 and TRBJ2-1; TRBD2 aligns across 8 bases. The length of the CDR3 is 15 residues. Trimming removed 3 bases from V and 6 bases from J; junction bases left unmatched: 7. Germline assignment: CDR1 LNHDA and CDR2 SQIVND (reference sequence). The CDR3, as DNA: TGTGCCAGTAGTATTCAGCGGGGGTCTCGCAATGAGCAGTTCTTC. Its translation: CASSIQRGSRNEQFF.

The chain has TRBV5-5 and TRBJ2-2; D remains ambiguous. This CDR3 region has 13 residues. Trimming pared 2 bases from V and 5 bases from J, leaving 7 bases between. CDR1 is SGHKS and CDR2 is YYEKEE in the germline V gene (reference sequence). The DNA for the CDR3 is TGTGCCAGCAGCTTAGACGGGACCGGGGAGCTGTTTTTT. The encoded protein is CASSLDGTGELFF. Variable domain in full (rest from reference TRBV5-5 and TRBJ2-2): DAGVTQSPTHLIKTRGQQVTLRCSPISGHKSVSWYQQVLGQGPQFIFQYYEKEERGRGNFPDRFSARQFPNYSSELNVNALLLGDSALYLCASSLDGTGELFFGEGSRLTVL.

This clone was seen once. Additional DNA sequences in this sample encode the identical CDR3. The chain joins TRBV15 to TRBJ2-3; TRBD2 is a possible D gene (5 bases). There are 14 residues in the CDR3. Trimming took off 1 base at V and 0 bases at J, with 5 bases between the two ends. Germline V lookup: CDR1 LNHNV, CDR2 YYDKDF (reference sequence). In DNA form, the CDR3 reads TGTGCCACCAGCAGAGGCGGGAGCACAGATACGCAGTATTTT. Amino acids: CATSRGGSTDTQYF.